The entry below describes one T cell receptor (beta chain). Its cognate antigen is unknown. The source of the sample is a study of CD4 T cells in relation to SARS-CoV-2 and coronaviruses. Study details: PBMCs were cultured with antigen for 10 days before TCR beta sequencing.

CD4+ T cells from unexposed donors were obtained before the COVID-19 pandemic (2011-2018). The cells were cultured for about ten days before CD4+ T cells were isolated. Unexposed-donor CD4+ T cells were probed with SARS-CoV-2 S/N and four cold-coronavirus spikes, cells permitting. Some clones are missing from TCRdb's copy, which holds only in-frame ones; the method was immunoSEQ multiplex PCR. The sample includes approximately 20,000 clones, about 74% of them seen just once. This CDR3 comprises 12 residues. Germline values: CDR1 SGHDN, CDR2 FVKESK. With 0 bases removed from V and 8 bases from J, the gap between germline ends came to 8 bases.

The sequence derives from a human donor in good health. The sequencing input was CD4+ T cells from PBMCs, cultured in vitro. The chain has TRBV14 and TRBJ2-7; no definite D call. Here the CDR3 DNA reads TGTGCCAGCAGCCAAGACCGGATTAAGCAGTACTTC. Its protein product is CASSQDRIKQYF.